A single T cell receptor beta chain is shown here with its context. Germline V gives CDR1 KGHSH, CDR2 LQKENI. Trimming left V 5 bases short and J 5 bases short, with 16 bases between. This CDR3 is 15 amino acids long. This record belongs to a study of blood T cell repertoires in COVID-19. Study in general: The analysed material was cDNA or gDNA that came from T cells, B-cell-depleted T cells, or PBMCs.

Assay used: immunoSEQ multiplex PCR; TCRdb lists only in-frame clones, some missing. The sample lists about 240,000 clones, around 86% seen once, with over 6% in the top ten. The V call is TRBV18, the J call TRBJ1-5, with a weak D call TRBD1 (6 bases). The sequenced material came from peripheral blood. This TCR was sampled from a woman between 65 and 79 years old with active or convalescent COVID-19. CDR3 residues: CASSRTVTGDQPQHF. The CDR3 DNA reads TGTGCCAGCTCAAGGACAGTTACCGGCGATCAGCCCCAGCATTTT.